Below are 30 T cell receptor beta chains sequenced from a single sample in a study of T cell responses to AZD1222 COVID-19 vaccine. Libraries were prepared by immunoSEQ multiplex PCR; TCRdb keeps only in-frame clonotypes and omits some of them. The data hold more than 90,000 clones, with 75% to 90% observed a single time. The starting material was peripheral blood, obtained 28 days after the second AZD1222 dose. The receptors stem from an adult who received the AZD1222 COVID-19 vaccine.

The CDR3 DNA sequence: TGTGCCAGCAGCAACCAGGGGGCCTTGCGTTCACCCCTCCACTTT. It yields the protein CASSNQGALRSPLHF. The chain combines TRBV7-8 with TRBJ1-6; the match to TRBD1 covers 8 bases. This CDR3 spans 15 amino acids. The germline CDR1 and CDR2 sequences are SGHVS and FQNEAQ. The J segment lost 9 bases and the V segment lost 5 bases, leaving 9 bases of the junction unmatched.

This clone was observed a single time. V usage is TRBV6-5 and J usage is TRBJ2-6; tentative D call: TRBD1 (5 bases). Germline CDR1 reads MNHEY; CDR2 reads SVGAGI. This CDR3 is 15 amino acids long. V lost 7 bases and J 2 bases, leaving 12 bases between the germline ends. In DNA, the CDR3 is TGTGCCAGCACCGACGAAGGGGCTGGGGCCAACGTCCTGACTTTC. This gives the protein CASTDEGAGANVLTF.

The chain recombines TRBV6-5 with TRBJ1-2; possible D gene TRBD1, 6 bases. CDR3 length: 12 residues. V dropped 6 bases and J dropped 8 bases, with 13 bases sitting between them. Per the germline V gene, CDR1 is MNHEY and CDR2 is SVGAGI. DNA for the CDR3: TGTGCCAGCAGGTTAGGGGGAGAAGGCTACACCTTC. This sequence encodes CASRLGGEGYTF.

This clone appeared once. The chain combines TRBV4-1 with TRBJ1-4, with D possibly being TRBD1 (6 bases). CDR3 length: 15 residues. Germline V gives CDR1 MGHRA, CDR2 YSYEKL. With 5 bases removed from V and 8 bases from J, the gap between germline ends came to 18 bases. CDR3 sequence (DNA): TGCGCCAGCAGCAACACTCGGGGGCGGTTCGAAAAACTGTTTTTT. It encodes CASSNTRGRFEKLFF.

The chain joins TRBV7-2 to TRBJ1-2; 9 nucleotides agree with TRBD1. Per the germline V gene, CDR1 is SGHTA and CDR2 is FQGNSA. The CDR3 is 15 residues long. Trimming removed 3 bases from V and 8 bases from J; junction bases left unmatched: 10. This CDR3 is CASSLQQGASIGYTF. CDR3 coding DNA: TGTGCCAGCAGCTTGCAACAGGGGGCCTCCATCGGCTACACCTTC. The whole variable domain, filled in from reference TRBV7-2 and TRBJ1-2, reads GAGVSQSPSNKVTEKGKDVELRCDPISGHTALYWYRQSLGQGLEFLIYFQGNSAPDKSGLPSDRFSAERTGGSVSTLTIQRTQQEDSAVYLCASSLQQGASIGYTFGSGTRLTVV.

V and J are TRBV5-8 and TRBJ2-1; 7 bases align to TRBD1. The CDR3 extends over 15 amino acids. Germline values: CDR1 SGHTS, CDR2 YDEGEE. The junction had 7 bases not matched to a gene; V was cut back by 0 bases and J by 7 bases. In DNA form, the CDR3 reads TGTGCCAGCAGCTTGGACAGGGGATCATGGAATGAGCAGTTCTTC. Translation: CASSLDRGSWNEQFF.

The gene calls are TRBV2 and TRBJ1-4; D ambiguous. V lost 6 bases and J lost 0, with 11 bases in between. In germline, CDR1 is SNHLY, CDR2 FYNNEI. CDR3 length: 15 residues. CDR3 region: CASRAGPATNEKLFF. CDR3 bases: TGTGCCAGCAGGGCGGGCCCCGCAACTAATGAAAAACTGTTTTTT.

This CDR3 reads CASSQAVVVEQYF. In DNA form, the CDR3 reads TGTGCCAGCAGCCAAGCTGTAGTCGTCGAGCAGTACTTC. The gene calls are TRBV3-1 (or the pseudogene TRBV3-2) and TRBJ2-7; the D is unclear. This CDR3 contains 13 residues. Germline assignment: CDR1 LGHDT and CDR2 YNNKEL (reference sequence). The V gene lost 1 base and the J gene lost 6 bases, with 10 bases spanning the gap.

This clone was picked up a small number of times. The V and J genes are TRBV11-3 and TRBJ1-6, with no clear D. Trimming pared 1 base from V and 7 bases from J, leaving 2 bases between. The germline CDR1 and CDR2 sequences are SGHNT and YENEEA. This CDR3 is built from 12 residues. DNA for the CDR3: TGTGCCAGCAGCTTAGCCAATTCACCCCTCCACTTT. It encodes CASSLANSPLHF.

V is TRBV14 and J is TRBJ1-1; D possibly corresponds to TRBD1 (6 bases). The CDR3 loop spans 14 amino acids. Trimming left V 4 bases short and J 2 bases short, with 11 bases between. The germline V gene encodes CDR1 SGHDN and CDR2 FVKESK. CDR3 in amino acids: CASSPGHLNTEAFF. CDR3 sequence (DNA): TGTGCCAGCAGCCCGGGACACTTAAACACTGAAGCTTTCTTT.

This clone was seen only once. The V call is TRBV5-8, the J call TRBJ2-7; a possible D gene is TRBD1 (6 bases). The CDR3 spans 14 residues. In germline, CDR1 is SGHTS, CDR2 YDEGEE. V lost 6 bases and J lost 2, with 15 bases in between. CDR3 sequence: CASTTYEGAYEQYF. In DNA form, the CDR3 reads TGTGCCAGCACCACTTACGAGGGGGCCTACGAGCAGTACTTC.

This sequence joins TRBV7-2 and TRBJ2-3; D unclear. This CDR3 spans 14 amino acids. From germline, CDR1 is SGHTA and CDR2 FQGNSA. The V end was cut by 0 bases, the J end by 6 bases, with 10 bases between. This CDR3 is CASSLASSRDTQYF. DNA of the CDR3: TGTGCCAGCAGCTTAGCTTCCAGCAGGGATACGCAGTATTTT.

The chain employs TRBV29-1 and TRBJ2-7; 16 bases agree with TRBD2. The CDR3 spans 18 residues. V lost 0 bases, J lost 2 bases, and 7 bases stayed unmatched. The germline V gene encodes CDR1 SQVTM and CDR2 ANQGSEA. DNA of the CDR3: TGCAGCGTTGAAGATTGGGGACTAGCGGGAGGGAAGGCCTACGAGCAGTACTTC. It is translated as CSVEDWGLAGGKAYEQYF.

The rearrangement links TRBV29-1 to TRBJ1-2; 7 bases are a match to TRBD1. The CDR3 has 11 amino acids. Germline trimming cut 8 bases from V and 7 bases from J; bases unmatched to any gene: 7. Germline lookup yields CDR1 SQVTM and CDR2 ANQGSEA. The CDR3 region has the DNA TGCAGCACCCTTACAGGGGCTGGCTACACCTTC. It translates to CSTLTGAGYTF.

V is TRBV27 and J is TRBJ2-1, with TRBD2 identical over 10 bases. The germline gives CDR1 MNHEY, CDR2 SMNVEV (reference sequence). The CDR3 is made up of 21 amino acids. After removal of 1 base from V and 7 bases from J, the junction contained 22 bases not matched to a gene. CDR3 sequence: CASSLFGRGPSGGSGRNEQFF. CDR3 nucleotide sequence: TGTGCCAGCAGTTTATTTGGTCGTGGGCCTAGCGGGGGCTCCGGACGGAATGAGCAGTTCTTC.

This clone has only one observation. The rearrangement uses TRBV6-5 and TRBJ2-1; D uncertain. Per germline, CDR1 MNHEY and CDR2 SVGAGI. The V end was cut by 5 bases, the J end by 9 bases, with 17 bases between. CDR3 length: 14 amino acids. In DNA, the CDR3 is TGTGCCAGCAGTCCCGACGGCGTACAAAGTGAGCAGTTCTTC. This translates into CASSPDGVQSEQFF.

A few counts support this clone. This sample also contains other DNA sequences that code for the same CDR3. The J gene is TRBJ2-7, the V gene TRBV7-9; unclear D gene. CDR1 is SEHNR and CDR2 is FQNEAQ in the germline V gene (reference sequence). V was cut by 5 bases and J by 3 bases, with 8 bases left in between. The CDR3 sequence is 12 residues long. The CDR3 DNA follows: TGTGCCAGCAGCCCGGATCGCTACGAGCAGTACTTC. Its protein product is CASSPDRYEQYF. Combining the CDR3 with reference TRBV7-9 and TRBJ2-7 gives the whole variable domain DTGVSQNPRHKITKRGQNVTFRCDPISEHNRLYWYRQTLGQGPEFLTYFQNEAQLEKSRLLSDRFSAERPKGSFSTLEIQRTEQGDSAMYLCASSPDRYEQYFGPGTRLTVT.

The chain joins TRBV5-6 to TRBJ2-2, with 14 positions matching TRBD2. The CDR3 spans 18 residues. Trimming took 3 bases from V and 7 from J; bases not matched to a gene: 11. Germline V gene data show CDR1 as SGHDT and CDR2 as YYEEEE. CDR3 loop: CASSSPWGTSGGGGELFF. The DNA for the CDR3 is TGTGCCAGCAGCTCACCCTGGGGGACTAGCGGGGGAGGCGGGGAGCTGTTTTTT. Supplemented by reference TRBV5-6 and TRBJ2-2, the full variable domain reads DAGVTQSPTHLIKTRGQQVTLRCSPKSGHDTVSWYQQALGQGPQFIFQYYEEEERQRGNFPDRFSGHQFPNYSSELNVNALLLGDSALYLCASSSPWGTSGGGGELFFGEGSRLTVL.

The chain joins TRBV27 to TRBJ2-7, with 9 bases aligning to TRBD1. V was clipped by 6 bases and J by 3 bases; unmatched bases: 9. CDR3 length: 15 residues. Per the germline V gene, CDR1 is MNHEY and CDR2 is SMNVEV (reference sequence). The CDR3 bases are TGTGCCAGCAGACCCGACAGGGGGGGGGTCTACGAGCAGTACTTC. Its protein is CASRPDRGGVYEQYF.

The rearrangement links TRBV29-1 to TRBJ2-3; D not certain. Trimming left V 5 bases short and J 7 bases short, with 25 bases between. Germline CDR1 SQVTM, CDR2 ANQGSEA. CDR3 length: 16 amino acids. The DNA of the CDR3 is TGCAGCGTTCCCCCCCAGTGGCGCGGAGACGACAATACGCAGTATTTT. This translates into CSVPPQWRGDDNTQYF.

The CDR3 sequence is CASSGPNRANYGYTF. As DNA, the CDR3 is TGTGCCAGTAGTGGTCCAAACAGGGCTAACTATGGCTACACCTTC. This chain uses TRBV19 with TRBJ1-2; a weak D match, TRBD1 (6 bases). V lost 5 bases, J lost 0 bases, and 13 bases lay in between. There are 15 residues in the CDR3. Germline-derived CDR1 and CDR2 are LNHDA and SQIVND (reference sequence). Combining the CDR3 with reference TRBV19 and TRBJ1-2 gives the whole variable domain DGGITQSPKYLFRKEGQNVTLSCEQNLNHDAMYWYRQDPGQGLRLIYYSQIVNDFQKGDIAEGYSVSREKKESFPLTVTSAQKNPTAFYLCASSGPNRANYGYTFGSGTRLTVV.

On this clone: A read error may account for a junction end that differs from germline. This chain links TRBV12-3 or TRBV12-4 with TRBJ1-2; the D gene is possibly TRBD1 (6 bases). The CDR3 runs to 11 residues. For the CDR3, the DNA is TGTGCCAGCACCGAAACGACAGGTCTCTACTTC. The encoded protein is CASTETTGLYF.

This chain uses TRBV27 with TRBJ2-3, with 14 positions matching TRBD2. J gave up 6 bases and V 2 bases, and 4 bases lay outside the gene matches. CDR3 length equals 16 residues. The germline gives CDR1 MNHEY, CDR2 SMNVEV (reference sequence). The CDR3: CASSLGLAGGLDTQYF. CDR3 in DNA: TGTGCCAGCAGTTTAGGACTAGCGGGAGGTCTGGATACGCAGTATTTT.

This chain joins TRBV3-1 (or the pseudogene TRBV3-2) and TRBJ1-1, with D uncertain. The germline V and J ends were trimmed by 1 base and 0 bases, with 6 bases remaining between them. The germline V gene has CDR1 LGHDT and CDR2 YNNKEL (reference sequence). CDR3 length equals 14 residues. CDR3 in amino acids: CASSQAGVNTEAFF. DNA of the CDR3: TGTGCCAGCAGCCAAGCAGGAGTGAACACTGAAGCTTTCTTT.

The chain recombines TRBV27 with TRBJ2-5; D remains unclear. This CDR3 comprises 14 residues. Per the germline V gene, CDR1 is MNHEY and CDR2 is SMNVEV (reference sequence). V lost 2 bases, J lost 0 bases, and 7 bases lay in between. The CDR3 DNA reads TGTGCCAGCAGTTTAAGGCCAGACCAAGAGACCCAGTACTTC. Translating it yields CASSLRPDQETQYF.

The V gene is TRBV5-4, the J gene TRBJ2-3; TRBD2 aligns across 8 bases. Looked up from germline, CDR1 is SGHNT and CDR2 is YYREEE (reference sequence). Trimming cost V 5 bases and J 5 bases; bases outside gene matches: 4. The CDR3 is made up of 13 amino acids. The CDR3 spells CASRSGSGDTQYF. The CDR3 DNA follows: TGTGCCAGCAGGAGCGGGAGCGGAGATACGCAGTATTTT.

The chain joins TRBV2 to TRBJ2-6, with D perhaps given as TRBD1 or TRBD2 (5 bases each). Trimming pared 2 bases from V and 1 base from J, leaving 12 bases between. There are 17 residues in the CDR3. The V gene's germline CDR1 is SNHLY and CDR2 FYNNEI. DNA for the CDR3: TGTGCCAGCAGTGAAATGGGGGAAGGGTCTGGGGCCAACGTCCTGACTTTC. Encoded protein: CASSEMGEGSGANVLTF.

The chain carries TRBV19 and TRBJ2-3; D is possibly TRBD1 or TRBD2 (6 bases each). The CDR3 sequence is 14 residues long. The germline gives CDR1 LNHDA, CDR2 SQIVND (reference sequence). V shed 3 bases and J shed 4 bases, with 11 bases lying between them. The CDR3 here is CASSMGGAADTQYF. The CDR3, as DNA: TGTGCCAGTAGTATGGGGGGCGCGGCAGATACGCAGTATTTT. The full variable domain, its missing parts supplied by reference TRBV19 and TRBJ2-3, is DGGITQSPKYLFRKEGQNVTLSCEQNLNHDAMYWYRQDPGQGLRLIYYSQIVNDFQKGDIAEGYSVSREKKESFPLTVTSAQKNPTAFYLCASSMGGAADTQYFGPGTRLTVL.

The gene calls are TRBV14 and TRBJ2-6; D not resolved. Germline V gene lookup returns CDR1 SGHDN and CDR2 FVKESK. Trimming left V 4 bases short and J 11 bases short, with 6 bases between. CDR3 length: 11 residues. The CDR3 spells CASSPYDVLTF. The CDR3 bases are TGTGCCAGCAGCCCCTACGACGTCCTGACTTTC.

The J gene is TRBJ1-2, the V gene TRBV12-3 or TRBV12-4, with TRBD1 identical over 7 bases. This CDR3 spans 12 amino acids. J lost 8 bases, V lost 3 bases, and 3 bases had no gene match. The CDR3 DNA is TGTGCCAGCAGTTTGACAGGGTTGGGCTACACCTTC. Protein product: CASSLTGLGYTF.